These 8 T cell receptor beta chains share one sample of origin, sequenced in a study of cytomegalovirus exposure and HLA in healthy donors listed by TCRdb under 2017. The library relied on the immunoSEQ multiplex PCR assay. Sourced from immuneACCESS, this table was stored by TCRdb with only in-frame sequences that have V and J called. A share of the clones is absent; for the studies checked, an unresolved V gene accounts for under half, and the remainder has no known explanation. The sample table shows about 200,000 clones, and 80% to 90% are seen once. Jointly, the top ten make up roughly 2% of the sample. The sample was PBMCs. The receptors stem from a woman younger than 35 in good health and CMV-seropositive.

The chain uses TRBV5-1 and TRBJ2-3; weak D call: TRBD2 (5 bases). Germline-derived CDR1 and CDR2 are SGHRS and YFSETQ. CDR3 length equals 15 residues. V was clipped by 4 bases and J by 2 bases, with 14 bases between them. The CDR3 sequence: CASSKEGLFTDTQYF. The CDR3 nucleotides are TGCGCCAGCAGCAAAGAGGGTCTTTTCACAGATACGCAGTATTTT.

The V and J genes are TRBV27 and TRBJ2-3; tentatively, D is TRBD2 (5 bases). The CDR3 has 16 residues. V dropped 1 base and J dropped 0 bases, with 11 bases sitting between them. Germline V gives CDR1 MNHEY, CDR2 SMNVEV (reference sequence). DNA for the CDR3: TGTGCCAGCAGTTTATTCGGAGGCTCTAGCACAGATACGCAGTATTTT. Its protein product is CASSLFGGSSTDTQYF.

This sequence joins TRBV5-8 and TRBJ2-7; a possible D gene is TRBD2 (6 bases). Trimming took 4 bases from V and 6 from J, leaving 11 bases between them. Germline-derived CDR1 and CDR2 are SGHTS and YDEGEE. CDR3 length: 12 residues. The CDR3 DNA is TGTGCCAGCAGCCCTGGGGGGTTCGAGCAGTACTTC. Protein sequence: CASSPGGFEQYF.

The chain couples TRBV28 to TRBJ2-7; TRBD1 agrees at 8 bases. Germline CDR1 and CDR2: MDHEN and SYDVKM. The CDR3 extends over 14 amino acids. The J segment lost 1 base and the V segment lost 4 bases, leaving 3 bases of the junction unmatched. CDR3: CASSWTGYSYEQYF. Here the CDR3 DNA reads TGTGCCAGCAGTTGGACAGGGTATTCCTACGAGCAGTACTTC.

The V call is TRBV10-3, the J call TRBJ2-1, with 10 bases identical to TRBD1. Looked up from germline, CDR1 is ENHRY and CDR2 is SYGVKD. V was pared by 4 bases and J by 9 bases, with 6 bases of the junction left unmatched. The CDR3 runs to 14 residues. Here the CDR3 reads CAISGGTGEGEQFF. The CDR3 DNA reads TGTGCCATCAGTGGTGGGACAGGGGAAGGTGAGCAGTTCTTC.

The chain couples TRBV7-9 to TRBJ2-1, with 10 bases matching TRBD2. J gave up 8 bases and V 5 bases, and 9 bases lay outside the gene matches. The length of the CDR3 is 15 residues. Looked up from germline, CDR1 is SEHNR and CDR2 is FQNEAQ (reference sequence). CDR3 loop: CASSLTSGQFDEQFF. CDR3 nucleotides: TGTGCCAGCAGCCTGACTAGCGGGCAATTTGATGAGCAGTTCTTC.

The rearrangement links TRBV29-1 to TRBJ1-5; 7 bases are shared with TRBD1. In germline, CDR1 is SQVTM, CDR2 ANQGSEA. This CDR3 contains 16 residues. Trimming at V came to 5 bases and at J to 0 bases, leaving 10 bases not matched to a gene. CDR3 sequence: CSVSTTGALSNQPQHF. CDR3 DNA sequence: TGCAGCGTTTCCACTACAGGGGCCCTTAGCAATCAGCCCCAGCATTTT.

This clone has only one observation. J is TRBJ2-7 and V is TRBV2; 12 nucleotides align to TRBD2. CDR1 is SNHLY, CDR2 FYNNEI, per germline. The CDR3 is 14 amino acids. V gave up 4 bases and J gave up 5 bases; unmatched junction bases: 3. This CDR3 reads CASSGASGRDEQYF. The CDR3 coding sequence is TGTGCCAGCAGTGGGGCTAGCGGGAGGGACGAGCAGTACTTC.